This T cell receptor beta chain was sequenced for a study of cytomegalovirus exposure and HLA in healthy donors. Primers: 60 Vbeta forward and 13 Jbeta reverse. Profiling relied on immunoSEQ multiplex PCR, and the TCRdb table lists in-frame clones only, not all of them. Here the sample table reports more than 95,000 clones. This TCR came from a man under 40 in good health and CMV-seronegative. Input material: PBMCs.

The CDR3 loop is CASSPPWGGEAFF. As DNA, the CDR3 is TGTGCCAGTAGTCCCCCCTGGGGAGGCGAAGCTTTCTTT. The gene calls are TRBV19 and TRBJ1-1; D is unresolved. The germline V gene encodes CDR1 LNHDA and CDR2 SQIVND (reference sequence). Trimming stripped 5 bases from V and 8 bases from J, with 15 bases between. CDR3 length equals 13 residues.